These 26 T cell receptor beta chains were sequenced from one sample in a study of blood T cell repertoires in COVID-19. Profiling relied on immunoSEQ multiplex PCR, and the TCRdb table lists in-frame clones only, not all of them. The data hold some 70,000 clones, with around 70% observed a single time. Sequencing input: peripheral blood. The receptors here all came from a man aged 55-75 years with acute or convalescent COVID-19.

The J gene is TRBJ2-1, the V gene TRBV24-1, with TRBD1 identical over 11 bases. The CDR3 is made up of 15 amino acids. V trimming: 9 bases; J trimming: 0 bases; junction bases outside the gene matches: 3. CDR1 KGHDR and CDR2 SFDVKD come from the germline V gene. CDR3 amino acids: CATRTGGSSYNEQFF. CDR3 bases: TGTGCCACCCGGACAGGGGGCTCCTCCTACAATGAGCAGTTCTTC.

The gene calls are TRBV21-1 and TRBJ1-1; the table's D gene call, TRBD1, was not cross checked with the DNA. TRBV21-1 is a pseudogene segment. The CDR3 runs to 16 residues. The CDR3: CASSTESRQGRAEAFF. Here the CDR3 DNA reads TGTGCCAGCAGCACCGAATCGAGACAGGGGAGGGCTGAAGCTTTCTTT.

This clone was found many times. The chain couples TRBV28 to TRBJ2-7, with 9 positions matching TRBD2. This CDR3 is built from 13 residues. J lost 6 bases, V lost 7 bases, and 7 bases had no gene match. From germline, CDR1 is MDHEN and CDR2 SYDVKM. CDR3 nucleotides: TGTGCCAGCAAGGGTAGCGGGAGAACCGAGCAGTACTTC. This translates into CASKGSGRTEQYF.

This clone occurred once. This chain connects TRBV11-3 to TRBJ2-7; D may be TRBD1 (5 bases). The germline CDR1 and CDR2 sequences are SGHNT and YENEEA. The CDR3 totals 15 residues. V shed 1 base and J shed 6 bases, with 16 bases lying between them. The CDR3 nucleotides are TGTGCCAGCAGCTTAGCGGGCGAAAGGGGTTCCGAGCAGTACTTC. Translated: CASSLAGERGSEQYF.

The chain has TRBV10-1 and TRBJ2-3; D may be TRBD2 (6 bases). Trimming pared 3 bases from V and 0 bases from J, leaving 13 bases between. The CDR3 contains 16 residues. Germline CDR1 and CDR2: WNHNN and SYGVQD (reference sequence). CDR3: CASSDVGDSSTDTQYF. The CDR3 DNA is TGCGCCAGCAGTGATGTGGGGGACTCTAGCACAGATACGCAGTATTTT.

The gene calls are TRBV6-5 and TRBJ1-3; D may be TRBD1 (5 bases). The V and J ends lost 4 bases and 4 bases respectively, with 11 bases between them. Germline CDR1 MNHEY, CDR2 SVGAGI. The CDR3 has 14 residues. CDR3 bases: TGTGCCAGCAGTTCTGGGGGGACGGGAAACACCATATATTTT. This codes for CASSSGGTGNTIYF.

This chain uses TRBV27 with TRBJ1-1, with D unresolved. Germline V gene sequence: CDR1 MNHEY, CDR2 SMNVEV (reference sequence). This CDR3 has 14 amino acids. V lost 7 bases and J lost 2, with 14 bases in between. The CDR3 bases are TGTGCCAGCAAACTCAACCCCCTCAACACTGAAGCTTTCTTT. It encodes CASKLNPLNTEAFF.

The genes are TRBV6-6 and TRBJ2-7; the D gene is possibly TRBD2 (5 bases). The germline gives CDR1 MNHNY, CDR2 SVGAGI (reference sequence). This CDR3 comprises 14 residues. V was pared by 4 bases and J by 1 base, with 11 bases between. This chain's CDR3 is CASSSSLNSYEQYF. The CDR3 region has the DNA TGTGCCAGCAGTTCTAGCCTTAATTCCTACGAGCAGTACTTC.

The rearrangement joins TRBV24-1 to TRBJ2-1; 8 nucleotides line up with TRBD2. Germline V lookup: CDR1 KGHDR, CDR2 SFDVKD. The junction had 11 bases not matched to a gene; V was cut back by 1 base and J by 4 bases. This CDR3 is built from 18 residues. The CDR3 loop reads CATSDFAPQRGFYNEQFF. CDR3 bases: TGTGCCACCAGTGATTTTGCCCCCCAGCGGGGGTTTTACAATGAGCAGTTCTTC.

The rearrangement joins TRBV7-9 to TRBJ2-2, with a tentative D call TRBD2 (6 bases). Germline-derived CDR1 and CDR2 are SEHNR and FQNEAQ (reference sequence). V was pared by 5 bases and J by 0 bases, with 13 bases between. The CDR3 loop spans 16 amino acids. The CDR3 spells CASSSTSRSNTGELFF. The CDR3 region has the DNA TGTGCCAGCAGCAGTACTAGCAGATCGAACACCGGGGAGCTGTTTTTT.

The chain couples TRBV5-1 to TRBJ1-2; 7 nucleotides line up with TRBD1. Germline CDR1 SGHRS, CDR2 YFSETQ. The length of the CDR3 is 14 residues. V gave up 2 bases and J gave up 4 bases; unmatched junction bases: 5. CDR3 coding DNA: TGCGCCAGCAGCTTAACACAGGGGTCCTATGGCTACACCTTC. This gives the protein CASSLTQGSYGYTF. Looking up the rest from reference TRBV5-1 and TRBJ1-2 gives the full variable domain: KAGVTQTPRYLIKTRGQQVTLSCSPISGHRSVSWYQQTPGQGLQFLFEYFSETQRNKGNFPGRFSGRQFSNSRSEMNVSTLELGDSALYLCASSLTQGSYGYTFGSGTRLTVV.

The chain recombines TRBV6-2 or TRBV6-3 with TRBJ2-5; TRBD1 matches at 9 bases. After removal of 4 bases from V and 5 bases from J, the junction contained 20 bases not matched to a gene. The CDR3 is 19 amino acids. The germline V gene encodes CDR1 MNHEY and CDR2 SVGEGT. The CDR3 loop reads CASSFSPYTGTGMRETQYF. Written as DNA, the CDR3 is TGTGCCAGCAGTTTTTCCCCGTATACCGGGACAGGGATGAGGGAGACCCAGTACTTC.

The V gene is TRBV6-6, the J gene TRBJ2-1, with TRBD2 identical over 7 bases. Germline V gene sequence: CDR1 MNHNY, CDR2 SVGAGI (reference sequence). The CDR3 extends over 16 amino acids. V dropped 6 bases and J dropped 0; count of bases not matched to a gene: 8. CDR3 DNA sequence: TGTGCCAGCAGGGGGGAGAGCGGGGTCTCCTACAATGAGCAGTTCTTC. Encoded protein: CASRGESGVSYNEQFF.

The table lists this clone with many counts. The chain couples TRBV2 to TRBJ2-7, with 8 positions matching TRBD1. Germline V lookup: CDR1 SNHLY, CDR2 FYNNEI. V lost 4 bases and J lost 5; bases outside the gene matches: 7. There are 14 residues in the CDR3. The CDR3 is CASSVGDRGHEQYF. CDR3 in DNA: TGTGCCAGCAGTGTTGGAGACAGGGGACACGAGCAGTACTTC.

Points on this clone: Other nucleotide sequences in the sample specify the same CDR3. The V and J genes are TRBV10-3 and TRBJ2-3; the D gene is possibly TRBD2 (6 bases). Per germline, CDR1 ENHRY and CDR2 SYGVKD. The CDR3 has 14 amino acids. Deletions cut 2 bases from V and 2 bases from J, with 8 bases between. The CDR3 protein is CAISEGGDTDTQYF. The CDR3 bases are TGTGCCATCAGTGAGGGAGGGGACACAGATACGCAGTATTTT.

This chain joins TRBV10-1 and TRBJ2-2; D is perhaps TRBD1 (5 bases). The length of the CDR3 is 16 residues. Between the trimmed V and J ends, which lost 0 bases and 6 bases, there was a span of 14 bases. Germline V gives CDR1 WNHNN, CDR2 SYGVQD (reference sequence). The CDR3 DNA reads TGCGCCAGCAGTGAGTCGAAGGGGCTTGGGTCCGGGGAGCTGTTTTTT. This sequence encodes CASSESKGLGSGELFF.

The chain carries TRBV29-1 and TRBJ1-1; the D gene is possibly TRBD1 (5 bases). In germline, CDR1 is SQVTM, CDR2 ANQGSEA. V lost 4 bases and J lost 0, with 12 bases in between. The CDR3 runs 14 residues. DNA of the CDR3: TGCAGCGTTGGATCCGGGGGGATGAACACTGAAGCTTTCTTT. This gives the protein CSVGSGGMNTEAFF.

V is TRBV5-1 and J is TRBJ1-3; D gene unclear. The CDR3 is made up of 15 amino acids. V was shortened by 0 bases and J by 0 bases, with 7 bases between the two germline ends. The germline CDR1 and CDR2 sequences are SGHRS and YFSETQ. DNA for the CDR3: TGCGCCAGCAGCTTGGACGGGAGCTCTGGAAACACCATATATTTT. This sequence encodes CASSLDGSSGNTIYF.

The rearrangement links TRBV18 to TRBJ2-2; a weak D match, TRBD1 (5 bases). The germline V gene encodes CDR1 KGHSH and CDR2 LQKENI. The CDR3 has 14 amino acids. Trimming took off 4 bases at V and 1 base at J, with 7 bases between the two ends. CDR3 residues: CASSQGQNTGELFF. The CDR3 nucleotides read TGTGCCAGCTCACAAGGACAGAACACCGGGGAGCTGTTTTTT.

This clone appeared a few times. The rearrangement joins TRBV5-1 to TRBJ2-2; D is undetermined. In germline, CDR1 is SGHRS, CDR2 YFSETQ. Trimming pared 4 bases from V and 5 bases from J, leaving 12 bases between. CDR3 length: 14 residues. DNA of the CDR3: TGCGCCAGCAGCCGCGGTGAAGCTACCGGGGAGCTGTTTTTT. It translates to CASSRGEATGELFF.

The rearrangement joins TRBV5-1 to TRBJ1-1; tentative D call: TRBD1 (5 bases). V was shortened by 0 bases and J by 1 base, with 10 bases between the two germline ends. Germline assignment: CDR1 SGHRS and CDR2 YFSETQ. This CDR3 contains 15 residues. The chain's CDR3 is CASSLADTRNTEAFF. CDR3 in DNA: TGCGCCAGCAGCTTGGCGGACACCAGGAACACTGAAGCTTTCTTT.

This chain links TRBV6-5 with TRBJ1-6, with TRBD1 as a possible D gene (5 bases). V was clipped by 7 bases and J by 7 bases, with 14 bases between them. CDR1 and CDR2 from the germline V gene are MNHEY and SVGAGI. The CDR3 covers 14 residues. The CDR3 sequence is CASTSGEQNSPLHF. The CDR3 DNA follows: TGTGCCAGCACGTCGGGGGAGCAAAATTCACCCCTCCACTTT.

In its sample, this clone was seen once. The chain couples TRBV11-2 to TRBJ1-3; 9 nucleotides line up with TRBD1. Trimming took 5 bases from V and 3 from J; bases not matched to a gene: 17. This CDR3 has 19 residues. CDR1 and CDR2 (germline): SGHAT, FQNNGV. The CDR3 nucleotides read TGTGCCAGCAGCAAATGGACAGGGGAAGACTACGGACTTGGAAACACCATATATTTT. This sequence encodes CASSKWTGEDYGLGNTIYF.

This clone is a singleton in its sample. The CDR3 DNA reads TGTGCCAGCAGCTTAGGCGGGGGAAACACTGAAGCTTTCTTT. Amino acid sequence: CASSLGGGNTEAFF. This chain links TRBV7-9 with TRBJ1-1; possibly TRBD1 for D (5 bases). Germline CDR1 SEHNR, CDR2 FQNEAQ (reference sequence). The V and J ends lost 1 base and 2 bases respectively, with 8 bases between them. The CDR3 consists of 14 residues. Together with reference TRBV7-9 and TRBJ1-1, the CDR3 gives the full variable domain: DTGVSQNPRHKITKRGQNVTFRCDPISEHNRLYWYRQTLGQGPEFLTYFQNEAQLEKSRLLSDRFSAERPKGSFSTLEIQRTEQGDSAMYLCASSLGGGNTEAFFGQGTRLTVV.

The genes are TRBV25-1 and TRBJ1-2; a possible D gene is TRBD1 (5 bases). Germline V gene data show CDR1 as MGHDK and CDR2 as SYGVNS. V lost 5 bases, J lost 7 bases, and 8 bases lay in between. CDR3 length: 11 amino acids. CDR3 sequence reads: CASSYGGGYTF. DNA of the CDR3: TGTGCCAGCAGTTACGGGGGTGGCTACACCTTC.

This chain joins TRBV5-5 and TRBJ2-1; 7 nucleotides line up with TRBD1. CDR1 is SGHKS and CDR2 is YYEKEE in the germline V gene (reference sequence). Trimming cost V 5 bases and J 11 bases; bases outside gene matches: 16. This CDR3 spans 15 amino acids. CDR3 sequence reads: CASRIVTGEFEQQFF. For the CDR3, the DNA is TGTGCCAGCAGAATAGTTACAGGGGAATTTGAACAGCAGTTCTTC.